The clone carrying this T cell receptor (beta chain) showed up just a few times. The sample belongs to a study of T-cell memory formation after mild COVID-19. TCR alpha and TCR beta cDNA libraries with sample barcodes and UMIs came from 5'RACE using constant-segment primers. TCRdb re-derived calls from the 5' RACE reads in MiXCR, one entry per CDR3 protein. The sample carries about 320,000 distinct CDR3 sequences, more than 13% recorded once. The specimen sequenced was PBMCs or a T cell subset sorted from them (not recorded which). The TCR was taken from a man aged 18 to 30 who had mild COVID-19 (a few samples of this study predate the infection). Cell type and time point are not known.

The CDR3 protein is CASSPGQGPYEQYV. Written as DNA, the CDR3 is TGTGCCAGCAGCCCGGGACAGGGACCCTACGAGCAGTACGTC. The rearrangement joins TRBV28 to TRBJ2-7, with 9 bases lining up with TRBD1. The V segment lost 6 bases and the J segment 2 bases; nucleotides outside the gene matches: 5. CDR1 and CDR2 (germline): MDHEN, SYDVKM. There are 14 residues in the CDR3.